This T cell receptor (beta chain) came from a study of beta chain features in type 1 diabetes. About this clone: Its antigen is unidentified.

Study observations and caveats: Shortening that was moderate but significant affected the TCRB CDR3s of Type 1 diabetes patients in all four CD4+ subsets.

The sequenced template was cDNA made from the entire isolated RNA. Repertoires were generated with immunoSEQ multiplex PCR, while TCRdb's copy carries only in-frame clones and drops some. Of 600,000 or so clones listed, roughly 13% were seen once; the top ten hold nearly 0.04%. Germline CDR1 is KGHSH and CDR2 is LQKENI. The CDR3 length is 19 residues. V lost 1 base to trimming and J lost 2 bases, with 24 bases between them. The receptor was derived from a man younger than 35 with type 1 diabetes. The sequenced sample was naive CD4+ T cells from blood. The gene calls are TRBV18 and TRBJ2-7; D tentatively reads TRBD1 or TRBD2 (12 bases each). CDR3 in amino acids: CASSPRDRGPSGRAYEQYF. The CDR3 DNA reads TGTGCCAGCTCACCACGGGACAGGGGGCCTAGCGGGAGGGCCTACGAGCAGTACTTC.